The 29 T cell receptor beta chains given below trace back to one sample, sequenced in a study of OX40 agonist ivuxolimab in advanced cancers. TCRdb's table, derived via immunoSEQ multiplex PCR, lists solely in-frame clones and lacks some. The data contain 70,000 to 75,000 clones, roughly 88% of them singletons. The input for sequencing was CD4+ or CD8+ T cells sorted from blood, taken in a trial of the OX40 agonist ivuxolimab. Every receptor here comes from an adult with an advanced solid tumor such as melanoma, head and neck, liver or kidney cancer.

This chain links TRBV4-1 with TRBJ1-4; 8 bases fit TRBD1. This CDR3 is built from 14 residues. The ends lost 1 base at V and 8 bases at J; junction bases unmatched: 3. CDR1 and CDR2 (germline): MGHRA, YSYEKL. Here the CDR3 reads CASSQGRQGEKLFF. CDR3 nucleotide sequence: TGCGCCAGCAGCCAAGGTAGACAGGGGGAAAAACTGTTTTTT.

The chain links TRBV4-1 to TRBJ2-5; tentatively, D is TRBD2 (5 bases). Trimming took off 3 bases at V and 4 bases at J, with 15 bases between the two ends. The CDR3 spans 15 residues. Germline CDR1 reads MGHRA; CDR2 reads YSYEKL. The CDR3: CASSHQKASGETQYF. The CDR3 nucleotides read TGCGCCAGCAGCCACCAGAAAGCGAGCGGAGAGACCCAGTACTTC.

The chain uses TRBV27 and TRBJ2-7; the D is unclear. V lost 3 bases and J 7 bases, leaving 13 bases between the germline ends. Germline assignment: CDR1 MNHEY and CDR2 SMNVEV (reference sequence). The CDR3 is 13 residues long. The CDR3 DNA is TGTGCCAGCAGTTTGGGCCCTCAGAGTGAGCAGTACTTC. The encoded protein is CASSLGPQSEQYF.

This chain joins TRBV6-5 and TRBJ1-1; D is unresolved. CDR1 and CDR2 from the germline V gene are MNHEY and SVGAGI. The CDR3 is 13 residues long. V was pared by 2 bases and J by 3 bases, with 7 bases between. In nucleotides, the CDR3 is TGTGCCAGCAGTTACGGGCGGGACACTGAAGCTTTCTTT. Translating it yields CASSYGRDTEAFF.

This chain links TRBV18 with TRBJ1-1, with D perhaps matching TRBD1 (5 bases). Trimming removed 6 bases at V and 1 base at J, with 12 bases between. Germline V lookup: CDR1 KGHSH, CDR2 LQKENI. This CDR3 is built from 14 residues. The CDR3 sequence: CASSRSGGNTEAFF. The DNA for the CDR3 is TGTGCCAGCTCTCGGAGTGGGGGGAACACTGAAGCTTTCTTT.

The J gene is TRBJ1-2, the V gene TRBV7-8; D is ambiguous. The CDR3 length is 13 residues. Germline values: CDR1 SGHVS, CDR2 FQNEAQ. Trimming shortened V by 7 bases and J by 7 bases, and 16 bases separated the two germline ends. The CDR3 spells CASKTNSESGYTF. In DNA, the CDR3 is TGTGCCAGCAAGACAAACAGCGAATCTGGCTACACCTTC.

This clone was picked up a small number of times. The J gene is TRBJ2-7, the V gene TRBV6-1; no firm D call. This CDR3 is built from 14 residues. The germline V gene has CDR1 MNHNS and CDR2 SASEGT. The ends were cut back, 1 base at V and 1 base at J, with 8 bases in the middle. CDR3 in amino acids: CASSEEPRSYEQYF. CDR3 sequence (DNA): TGTGCCAGCAGTGAAGAGCCCAGATCCTACGAGCAGTACTTC.

This chain joins TRBV19 and TRBJ2-7; the D gene is possibly TRBD1 (6 bases). CDR1 LNHDA and CDR2 SQIVND come from the germline V gene (reference sequence). The V end was cut by 4 bases, the J end by 0 bases, with 10 bases between. The CDR3 has 14 amino acids. The CDR3 is CASSKGTSSYEQYF. The CDR3 DNA reads as TGTGCCAGTAGTAAGGGGACAAGCTCCTACGAGCAGTACTTC.

This clone was counted once. The J gene is TRBJ1-4, the V gene TRBV5-1; 7 nucleotides align to TRBD1. The J segment lost 2 bases and the V segment lost 4 bases, leaving 5 bases of the junction unmatched. CDR3 length: 15 residues. Looked up from germline, CDR1 is SGHRS and CDR2 is YFSETQ. The CDR3 sequence: CASSDRTGTNEKLFF. The DNA for the CDR3 is TGCGCCAGCAGCGATAGGACAGGTACTAATGAAAAACTGTTTTTT.

The chain uses TRBV7-9 and TRBJ2-7, with TRBD1 matching 7 bases. Per germline, CDR1 SEHNR and CDR2 FQNEAQ (reference sequence). The CDR3 has 12 residues. The junction had 5 bases not matched to a gene; V was cut back by 5 bases and J by 7 bases. The DNA for the CDR3 is TGTGCCAGCAGCCCGACAGGGTTGGAGCAGTACTTC. Translated: CASSPTGLEQYF.

This clone was seen only a few times. The V and J genes are TRBV19 and TRBJ1-1; 8 bases are a match to TRBD1. CDR1 LNHDA and CDR2 SQIVND come from the germline V gene (reference sequence). The CDR3 has 13 residues. Unmatched junction bases numbered 6, after V lost 4 bases and J lost 8 bases. CDR3 residues: CASSKGQAREAFF. The CDR3, as DNA: TGTGCCAGTAGTAAGGGACAGGCACGCGAAGCTTTCTTT.

The chain uses TRBV28 and TRBJ1-1; maybe TRBD1 (5 bases). This CDR3 is 11 amino acids long. Germline values: CDR1 MDHEN, CDR2 SYDVKM. V dropped 11 bases and J dropped 6 bases, with 13 bases sitting between them. CDR3 in amino acids: CASGQGPEAFF. The CDR3 DNA reads TGTGCCTCCGGGCAGGGACCTGAAGCTTTCTTT.

V is TRBV29-1 and J is TRBJ2-5, with no clear D. The CDR3 is 10 amino acids. Deletions cut 6 bases from V and 2 bases from J, with 4 bases between. CDR1 is SQVTM, CDR2 ANQGSEA, per germline. CDR3 amino acids: CSVAQETQYF. As DNA, the CDR3 is TGCAGCGTAGCGCAAGAGACCCAGTACTTC.

The chain's CDR3 is CSVRVGGGNTIYF. CDR3 DNA sequence: TGCAGCGTTCGGGTCGGCGGTGGAAACACCATATATTTT. The chain joins TRBV29-1 to TRBJ1-3; unclear D gene. Deletions cut 5 bases from V and 3 bases from J, with 11 bases between. CDR3 length: 13 residues. Germline V CDR1 and CDR2: SQVTM, ANQGSEA.

The genes are TRBV9 and TRBJ2-5, with no clear D. Germline V gene sequence: CDR1 SGDLS, CDR2 YYNGEE. The CDR3 sequence is 15 residues long. V lost 0 bases and J 5 bases, leaving 14 bases between the germline ends. The CDR3 loop is CASSVDAGSFETQYF. In nucleotides, the CDR3 is TGTGCCAGCAGCGTAGACGCAGGATCGTTTGAGACCCAGTACTTC.

The gene calls are TRBV5-4 and TRBJ2-1; D is perhaps TRBD1 (6 bases). V lost 0 bases and J 8 bases, leaving 15 bases between the germline ends. Germline V gene data show CDR1 as SGHNT and CDR2 as YYREEE (reference sequence). The length of the CDR3 is 15 residues. The CDR3 is CASSLDRQGFHEQFF. CDR3 coding DNA: TGTGCCAGCAGCTTGGATCGGCAGGGGTTCCATGAGCAGTTCTTC.

The chain joins TRBV13 to TRBJ2-3, with 7 bases identical to TRBD2. CDR1 PRHDT and CDR2 FYEKMQ come from the germline V gene (reference sequence). The CDR3 is 15 residues long. The ends lost 5 bases at V and 1 base at J; junction bases unmatched: 6. CDR3 sequence reads: CASSLRLAGTDTQYF. The DNA for the CDR3 is TGTGCCAGCAGCCTACGACTAGCTGGCACAGATACGCAGTATTTT.

The rearrangement joins TRBV9 to TRBJ2-5; TRBD2 might be the D (5 bases). The ends were cut back, 0 bases at V and 2 bases at J, with 14 bases in the middle. In germline, CDR1 is SGDLS, CDR2 YYNGEE. The CDR3 consists of 16 residues. CDR3 DNA: TGTGCCAGCAGCGTAGCGGGGAGAGGCGATCAAGAGACCCAGTACTTC. Translation gives CASSVAGRGDQETQYF.

The genes are TRBV5-1 and TRBJ2-5; no firm D call. Germline V gene sequence: CDR1 SGHRS, CDR2 YFSETQ. Trimming left V 4 bases short and J 2 bases short, with 15 bases between. The CDR3 loop spans 15 amino acids. DNA for the CDR3: TGCGCCAGCAGCCCCGGGTCAGGACCACAAGAGACCCAGTACTTC. This gives the protein CASSPGSGPQETQYF.

CDR3 sequence reads: CASSSMRTGANVLTF. CDR3 nucleotide sequence: TGTGCCAGCAGCTCAATGCGGACTGGGGCCAACGTCCTGACTTTC. The chain combines TRBV11-2 with TRBJ2-6; no definite D call. Germline V gene lookup returns CDR1 SGHAT and CDR2 FQNNGV. The CDR3 runs 15 residues. The germline V and J ends were trimmed by 4 bases and 2 bases, with 9 bases remaining between them. Looking up the rest from reference TRBV11-2 and TRBJ2-6 gives the full variable domain: EAGVAQSPRYKIIEKRQSVAFWCNPISGHATLYWYQQILGQGPKLLIQFQNNGVVDDSQLPKDRFSAERLKGVDSTLKIQPAKLEDSAVYLCASSSMRTGANVLTFGAGSRLTVL.

This chain links TRBV18 with TRBJ2-5; D gene uncertain. This CDR3 has 15 residues. Between the trimmed V and J ends, which lost 2 bases and 5 bases, there was a span of 15 bases. The germline V gene has CDR1 KGHSH and CDR2 LQKENI. The CDR3 loop is CASSPRDSRKETQYF. The CDR3 DNA reads as TGTGCCAGCTCACCAAGGGATTCCAGAAAGGAGACCCAGTACTTC.

This rearrangement joins TRBV5-1 to TRBJ2-1; no definite D call. Trimming shortened V by 1 base and J by 2 bases, and 7 bases separated the two germline ends. Looked up from germline, CDR1 is SGHRS and CDR2 is YFSETQ. The CDR3 runs to 14 residues. CDR3 bases: TGCGCCAGCAGCTTGATGGGAACCTACAATGAGCAGTTCTTC. Translation: CASSLMGTYNEQFF.

This chain links TRBV10-3 with TRBJ1-4, with D perhaps matching TRBD1 (5 bases). The CDR3 totals 15 residues. Looked up from germline, CDR1 is ENHRY and CDR2 is SYGVKD. V was clipped by 1 base and J by 7 bases, with 13 bases between them. The CDR3, as DNA: TGTGCCATCAGTGAGTTGTCAGGGAAGGGTGAAAAACTGTTTTTT. Its translation is CAISELSGKGEKLFF.

The CDR3 DNA sequence: TGCGCCAGCAGCCAAGCTAGTCAGGGGGCGCACTATGGCTACACCTTC. Residues: CASSQASQGAHYGYTF. V usage is TRBV4-1 and J usage is TRBJ1-2, with 8 bases fitting TRBD1. CDR3 length equals 16 residues. Germline V lookup: CDR1 MGHRA, CDR2 YSYEKL. V trimming: 1 base; J trimming: 3 bases; junction bases outside the gene matches: 7.

V is TRBV9 and J is TRBJ1-6; tentatively, D is TRBD1 (5 bases). V was clipped by 0 bases and J by 3 bases, with 13 bases between them. The CDR3 is made up of 17 amino acids. Per the germline V gene, CDR1 is SGDLS and CDR2 is YYNGEE. CDR3 DNA: TGTGCCAGCAGCGTAGATGGGTGGGGGGACTATAATTCACCCCTCCACTTT. Encoded protein: CASSVDGWGDYNSPLHF.

The chain combines TRBV2 with TRBJ2-7, with 15 bases matching TRBD2. CDR3 length: 13 residues. The J segment lost 6 bases and the V segment lost 8 bases, leaving 2 bases of the junction unmatched. Germline CDR1 SNHLY, CDR2 FYNNEI. The CDR3 DNA is TGTGCCAGCGGGGGACTAGCGGGGGGCGAGCAGTACTTC. This gives the protein CASGGLAGGEQYF.

The rearrangement uses TRBV28 and TRBJ1-6; TRBD1 is a possible D gene (6 bases). The V gene lost 7 bases and the J gene lost 7 bases, with 14 bases spanning the gap. CDR3 size: 14 residues. Germline assignment: CDR1 MDHEN and CDR2 SYDVKM. The CDR3 is CASTKGGTNSPLHF. The CDR3 bases are TGTGCCAGCACCAAGGGGGGAACCAATTCACCCCTCCACTTT.

The gene calls are TRBV11-3 and TRBJ1-2; no firm D call. Germline CDR1 SGHNT, CDR2 YENEEA. The V end lost 5 bases, the J end lost 4 bases, and 17 bases lay between the germline ends. This CDR3 spans 15 amino acids. CDR3 in DNA: TGTGCCAGCAGCCAAGGAGGGTCCCCCATCTATGGCTACACCTTC. Protein sequence: CASSQGGSPIYGYTF.

This chain uses TRBV29-1 with TRBJ1-2; D not certain. V was pared by 2 bases and J by 8 bases, with 12 bases between. Germline loops: CDR1 SQVTM, CDR2 ANQGSEA. The CDR3 covers 12 residues. DNA for the CDR3: TGCAGCGTTGAAATGCCAGCCCAGGGCTACACCTTC. This codes for CSVEMPAQGYTF.